Included here is one T cell receptor (beta chain) sequence, with context. Its target is unknown. This sample was taken from a study of T cells after yellow fever vaccination. The wider study: Some fractions had low cell numbers, and these were prepared with SMART-Seq v4 Ultra Low Input.

Study-level points and caveats: At around 95% for CD4 and over 80% for CD8, most primary-vaccination clones showed up again after the booster.

Trimming cost V 5 bases and J 5 bases, with 12 bases left between them. This CDR3 contains 13 residues. The germline gives CDR1 SQVTM, CDR2 ANQGSEA. Researchers made TCR cDNA using 5'RACE template switching, and this step added a universal primer site and UMIs. TCRdb used MiXCR to reprocess the 5' RACE reads, holding one entry per CDR3 protein. The data hold around 320,000 distinct CDR3 sequences, with 8.5% to 10% observed a single time. The source material was CD4+ T cells sorted from PBMCs, sampled 5 days after the yellow fever booster vaccination. The TCR originated in a man younger than 35 who received the YFV17D yellow fever vaccine. The gene calls are TRBV29-1 and TRBJ1-4; no definite D call. CDR3 residues: CSVRRTLNEKLFF. The CDR3 bases are TGCAGCGTTCGACGAACCCTAAATGAAAAACTGTTTTTT.